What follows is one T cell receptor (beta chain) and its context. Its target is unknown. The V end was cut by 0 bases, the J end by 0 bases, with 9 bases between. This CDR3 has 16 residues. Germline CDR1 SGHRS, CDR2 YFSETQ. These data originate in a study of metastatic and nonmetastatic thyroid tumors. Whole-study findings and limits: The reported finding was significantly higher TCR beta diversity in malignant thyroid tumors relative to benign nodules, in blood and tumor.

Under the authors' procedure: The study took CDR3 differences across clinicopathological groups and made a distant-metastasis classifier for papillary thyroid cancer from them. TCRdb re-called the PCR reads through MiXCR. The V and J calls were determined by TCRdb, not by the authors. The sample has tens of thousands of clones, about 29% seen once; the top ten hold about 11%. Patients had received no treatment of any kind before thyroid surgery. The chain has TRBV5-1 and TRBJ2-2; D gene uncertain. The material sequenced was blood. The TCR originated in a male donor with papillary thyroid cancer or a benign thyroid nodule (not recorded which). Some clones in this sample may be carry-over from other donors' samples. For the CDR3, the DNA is TGCGCCAGCAGCTTGGATGGGTCGGCGAACACCGGGGAGCTGTTTTTT. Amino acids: CASSLDGSANTGELFF.